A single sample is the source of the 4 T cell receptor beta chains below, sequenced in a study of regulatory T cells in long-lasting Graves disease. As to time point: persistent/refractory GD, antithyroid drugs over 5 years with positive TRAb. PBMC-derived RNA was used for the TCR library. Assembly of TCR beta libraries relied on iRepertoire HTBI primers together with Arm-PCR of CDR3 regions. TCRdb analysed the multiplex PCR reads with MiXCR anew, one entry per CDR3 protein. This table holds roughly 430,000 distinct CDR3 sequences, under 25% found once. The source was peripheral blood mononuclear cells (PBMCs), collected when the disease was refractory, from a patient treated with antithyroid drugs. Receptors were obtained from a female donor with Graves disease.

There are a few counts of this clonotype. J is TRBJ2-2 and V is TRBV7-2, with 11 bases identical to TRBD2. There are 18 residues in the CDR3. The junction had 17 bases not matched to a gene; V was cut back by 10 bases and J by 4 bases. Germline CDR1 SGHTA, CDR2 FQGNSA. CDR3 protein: CATSSSPTGTSGTGELFF. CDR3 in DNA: TGTGCCACCAGTTCTTCCCCCACCGGGACTAGCGGCACCGGGGAGCTGTTTTTT. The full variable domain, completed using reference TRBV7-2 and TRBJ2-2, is GAGVSQSPSNKVTEKGKDVELRCDPISGHTALYWYRQSLGQGLEFLIYFQGNSAPDKSGLPSDRFSAERTGGSVSTLTIQRTQQEDSAVYLCATSSSPTGTSGTGELFFGEGSRLTVL.

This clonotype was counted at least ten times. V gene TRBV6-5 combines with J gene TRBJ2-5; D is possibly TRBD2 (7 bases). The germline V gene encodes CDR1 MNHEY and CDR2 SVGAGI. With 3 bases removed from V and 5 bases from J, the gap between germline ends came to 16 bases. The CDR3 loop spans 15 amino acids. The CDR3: CASSYAGLGGETQYF. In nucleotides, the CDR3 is TGTGCCAGCAGTTATGCAGGACTAGGGGGTGAGACCCAGTACTTC.

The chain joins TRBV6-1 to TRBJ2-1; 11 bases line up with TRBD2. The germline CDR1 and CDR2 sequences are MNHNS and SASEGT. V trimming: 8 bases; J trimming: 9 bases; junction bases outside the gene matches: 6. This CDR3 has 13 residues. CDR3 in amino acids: CASSTSGRGEQFF. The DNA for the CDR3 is TGTGCCAGCTCTACTAGCGGGAGAGGTGAGCAGTTCTTC.

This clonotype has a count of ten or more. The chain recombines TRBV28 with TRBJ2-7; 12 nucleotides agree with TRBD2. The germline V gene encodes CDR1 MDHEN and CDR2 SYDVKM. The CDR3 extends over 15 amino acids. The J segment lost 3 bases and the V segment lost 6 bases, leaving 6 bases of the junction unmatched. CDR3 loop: CASSRRLAGVYEQYF. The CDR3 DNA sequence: TGTGCCAGCAGCCGCCGACTAGCGGGAGTCTACGAGCAGTACTTC.